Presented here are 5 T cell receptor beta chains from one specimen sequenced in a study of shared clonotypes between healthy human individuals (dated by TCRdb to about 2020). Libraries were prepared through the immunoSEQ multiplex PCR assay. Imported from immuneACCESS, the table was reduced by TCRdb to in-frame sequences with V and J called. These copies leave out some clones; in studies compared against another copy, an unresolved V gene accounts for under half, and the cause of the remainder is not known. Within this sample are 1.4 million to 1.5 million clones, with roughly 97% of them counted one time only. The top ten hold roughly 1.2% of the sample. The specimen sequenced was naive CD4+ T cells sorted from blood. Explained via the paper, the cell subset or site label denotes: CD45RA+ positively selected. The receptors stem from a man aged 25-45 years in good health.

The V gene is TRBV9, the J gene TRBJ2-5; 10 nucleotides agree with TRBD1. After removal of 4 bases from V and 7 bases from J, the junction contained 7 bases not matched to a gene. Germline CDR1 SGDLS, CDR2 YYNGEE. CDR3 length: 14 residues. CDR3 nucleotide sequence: TGTGCCAGCAGCTCTCGGACAGGGGGTGGGACCCAGTACTTC. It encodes CASSSRTGGGTQYF. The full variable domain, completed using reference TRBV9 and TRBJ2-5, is DSGVTQTPKHLITATGQRVTLRCSPRSGDLSVYWYQQSLDQGLQFLIQYYNGEERAKGNILERFSAQQFPDLHSELNLSSLELGDSALYFCASSSRTGGGTQYFGPGTRLLVL.

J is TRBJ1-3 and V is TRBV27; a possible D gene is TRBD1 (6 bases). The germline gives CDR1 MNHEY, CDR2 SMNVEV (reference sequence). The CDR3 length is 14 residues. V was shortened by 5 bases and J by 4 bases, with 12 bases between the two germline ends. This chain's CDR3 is CASSRSGVGNTIYF. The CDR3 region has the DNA TGTGCCAGCAGTAGATCAGGGGTCGGAAACACCATATATTTT.

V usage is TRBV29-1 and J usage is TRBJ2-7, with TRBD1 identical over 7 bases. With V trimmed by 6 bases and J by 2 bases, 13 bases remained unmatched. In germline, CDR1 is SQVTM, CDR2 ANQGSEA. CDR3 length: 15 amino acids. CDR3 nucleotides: TGCAGCGTGGACGGCCTACAGGGGATTCCCTACGAGCAGTACTTC. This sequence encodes CSVDGLQGIPYEQYF.

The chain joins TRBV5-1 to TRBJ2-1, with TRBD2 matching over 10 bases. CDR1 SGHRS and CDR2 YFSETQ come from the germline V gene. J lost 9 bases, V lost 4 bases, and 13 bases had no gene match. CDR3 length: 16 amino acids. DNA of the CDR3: TGCGCCAGCAGCCCCTCAGCGGGGGGGGCTATCTTTGAGCAGTTCTTC. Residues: CASSPSAGGAIFEQFF. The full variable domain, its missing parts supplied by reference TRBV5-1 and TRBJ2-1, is KAGVTQTPRYLIKTRGQQVTLSCSPISGHRSVSWYQQTPGQGLQFLFEYFSETQRNKGNFPGRFSGRQFSNSRSEMNVSTLELGDSALYLCASSPSAGGAIFEQFFGPGTRLTVL.

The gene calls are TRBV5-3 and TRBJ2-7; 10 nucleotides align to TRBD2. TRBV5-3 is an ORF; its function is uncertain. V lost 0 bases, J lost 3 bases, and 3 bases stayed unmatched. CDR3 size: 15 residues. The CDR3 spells CARSLASGRSYEQYF. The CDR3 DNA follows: TGTGCCAGAAGCTTGGCTAGCGGGAGAAGCTACGAGCAGTACTTC.